What follows are 7 T cell receptor beta chains derived from one specimen sequenced in a study of T cell repertoires in ileal Crohn's disease (dated by TCRdb to about 2019). Interpreted using the paper, the time point label stands for: neoterminal ileum biopsy at postoperative endoscopy, about 6 months after surgery. Library creation used the immunoSEQ multiplex PCR assay. TCRdb retrieved this table from immuneACCESS and kept in-frame rearrangements only. Not all clones are present; in checked studies, unresolved V genes account for under half, and no reason is known for the remainder. This sample gives tens of thousands of clones in total; about 88% of them show up just once. The top ten clonotypes cover roughly 2% of the sample. Sequencing was carried out using ileal tissue. Source of these receptors: an adult with Crohn's disease.

This clone was observed a handful of times. The V and J genes are TRBV5-1 and TRBJ1-6; the match to TRBD1 covers 8 bases. CDR1 and CDR2 (germline): SGHRS, YFSETQ. CDR3 size: 13 residues. V lost 7 bases and J lost 9; bases outside the gene matches: 6. CDR3 region: CASSQGARSPLHF. The CDR3 nucleotides read TGCGCCAGCTCTCAGGGGGCCCGTTCACCCCTCCACTTT.

This sequence joins TRBV9 and TRBJ2-5; 11 bases agree with TRBD2. CDR1 is SGDLS and CDR2 is YYNGEE in the germline V gene. V lost 3 bases, J lost 5 bases, and 6 bases stayed unmatched. CDR3 length: 15 residues. DNA for the CDR3: TGTGCCAGCAGCGAACGGACTAGCGGGTTCGAGACCCAGTACTTC. Translated: CASSERTSGFETQYF. The entire variable domain, with the rest obtained from reference TRBV9 and TRBJ2-5, is as follows: DSGVTQTPKHLITATGQRVTLRCSPRSGDLSVYWYQQSLDQGLQFLIQYYNGEERAKGNILERFSAQQFPDLHSELNLSSLELGDSALYFCASSERTSGFETQYFGPGTRLLVL.

V gene TRBV6-1 combines with J gene TRBJ1-4; D is ambiguous. Trimming left V 6 bases short and J 0 bases short, with 8 bases between. CDR1 is MNHNS and CDR2 is SASEGT in the germline V gene. This CDR3 has 14 residues. The CDR3: CASRAIATNEKLFF. The CDR3 nucleotides read TGTGCCAGCAGAGCCATTGCAACTAATGAAAAACTGTTTTTT.

The chain has TRBV4-1 and TRBJ2-3; D perhaps matches TRBD1 (5 bases). Germline V gene data show CDR1 as MGHRA and CDR2 as YSYEKL. V lost 0 bases to trimming and J lost 6 bases, with 7 bases between them. This CDR3 contains 13 residues. As DNA, the CDR3 is TGCGCCAGCAGCCAAGAGGGGCTCGATACGCAGTATTTT. It encodes CASSQEGLDTQYF.

The chain uses TRBV19 and TRBJ2-7, with 10 bases that match TRBD1. Germline CDR1 LNHDA, CDR2 SQIVND (reference sequence). Losses at the gene ends were 5 bases for V and 6 bases for J; bases not matched to a gene: 4. The CDR3 spans 13 residues. The CDR3 sequence is CASSPGQGLEQYF. DNA for the CDR3: TGTGCCAGTAGTCCGGGACAGGGGCTCGAGCAGTACTTC.

The chain combines TRBV18 with TRBJ1-3; no firm D call. V was pared by 3 bases and J by 2 bases, with 8 bases between. CDR3 length: 14 amino acids. In germline, CDR1 is KGHSH, CDR2 LQKENI. The CDR3 spells CASSPPGAGNTIYF. CDR3 bases: TGTGCCAGCTCACCGCCCGGGGCTGGAAACACCATATATTTT.

Of note for this clone: Distinct nucleotide sequences in the sample also encode this CDR3. V usage is TRBV9 and J usage is TRBJ1-2; unclear D gene. Germline CDR1 and CDR2: SGDLS and YYNGEE. The CDR3 sequence is 12 residues long. Trimming took off 8 bases at V and 8 bases at J, with 16 bases between the two ends. The DNA for the CDR3 is TGTGCCAGTAGCCCCCGCGGAGAAGGCTACACCTTC. Its translation: CASSPRGEGYTF.